The 23 T cell receptor beta chains in this list originate from one sample, sequenced in a study of T cells in Graves' hyperthyroidism and ophthalmopathy. Amplification targeted TCR beta CDR3 regions from RNA transcripts. The primer set for the first-round RT-PCR of the TCR CDR3 was HTBI. From the multiplex PCR reads, TCRdb called clonotypes with MiXCR, one entry per CDR3 protein. Of over 300,000 distinct CDR3 sequences listed, about 14% are singletons. The sequencing input was blood. The receptors stem from a woman aged 55-70 years with Graves' hyperthyroidism.

This clonotype was found many times. The chain uses TRBV7-9 and TRBJ1-1, with a possible D match to TRBD1 (5 bases). The CDR3 is 14 amino acids. Looked up from germline, CDR1 is SEHNR and CDR2 is FQNEAQ (reference sequence). Trimming took off 3 bases at V and 1 base at J, with 9 bases between the two ends. The CDR3 spells CASSFGTANTEAFF. CDR3 coding DNA: TGTGCCAGCAGCTTTGGGACGGCGAACACTGAAGCTTTCTTT.

Notes on this clonotype: A read error may explain this, as a much larger clone is one base away. The chain is built from TRBV5-1 and TRBJ2-2, with 7 bases that match TRBD1. CDR1 is SGHRS and CDR2 is YFSETQ in the germline V gene. This CDR3 is 16 amino acids long. CDR3 sequence: CASSLDKTGFTGELSF. For the CDR3, the DNA is TGCGCCAGCAGCTTGGACAAGACAGGGTTCACCGGGGAGCTGTCTTTT.

This clonotype appeared many times. This chain uses TRBV12-3 or TRBV12-4 with TRBJ1-1; TRBD1 aligns across 7 bases. V lost 6 bases and J lost 0; bases outside the gene matches: 1. The CDR3 spans 13 residues. CDR3 nucleotides: TGTGCCAGCAGGGGACAGTTGAACACTGAAGCTTTCTTT. Protein sequence: CASRGQLNTEAFF.

This clonotype was counted between two and nine times. The rearrangement joins TRBV6-1 to TRBJ1-3, with TRBD1 matching over 9 bases. This CDR3 is 17 amino acids long. CDR1 and CDR2 (germline): MNHNS, SASEGT. J lost 0 bases, V lost 3 bases, and 6 bases had no gene match. The CDR3 sequence: CASSDGQGPFSGNTIYF. DNA for the CDR3: TGTGCCAGCAGTGATGGACAGGGGCCCTTCTCTGGAAACACCATATATTTT.

In its sample, this clonotype was seen many times. The chain employs TRBV7-2 and TRBJ2-7; D is perhaps TRBD2 (6 bases). Trimming left V 5 bases short and J 5 bases short, with 25 bases between. The CDR3 extends over 17 amino acids. Germline lookup yields CDR1 SGHTA and CDR2 FQGNSA. The CDR3 spells CASSNREPFGGRNEQYF. For the CDR3, the DNA is TGTGCCAGCAGCAATCGGGAGCCTTTTGGGGGGAGGAACGAGCAGTACTTC.

This clonotype was counted many times. The chain recombines TRBV2 with TRBJ2-5, with D perhaps matching TRBD1 or TRBD2 (7 bases each). V lost 2 bases, J lost 1 base, and 11 bases lay in between. The CDR3 contains 15 residues. Per germline, CDR1 SNHLY and CDR2 FYNNEI. DNA of the CDR3: TGTGCCAGCAGTGAACAGGGGGGGCCCCAAGAGACCCAGTACTTC. Amino acids: CASSEQGGPQETQYF.

In this sample, this clonotype turned up many times. V is TRBV6-1 and J is TRBJ2-1, with 9 bases identical to TRBD1. The ends lost 6 bases at V and 6 bases at J; junction bases unmatched: 15. CDR1 and CDR2 from the germline V gene are MNHNS and SASEGT. CDR3 length equals 17 residues. CDR3 nucleotides: TGTGCCAGCAGCTCTCCAAGGGGACAGGGTACGTTCAATGAGCAGTTCTTC. Its translation is CASSSPRGQGTFNEQFF.

This clonotype has at least ten counts. The chain employs TRBV7-2 and TRBJ2-1; D is ambiguous. CDR1 is SGHTA, CDR2 FQGNSA, per germline. This CDR3 has 14 residues. Trimming removed 5 bases from V and 13 bases from J, with 21 bases in between. This CDR3 is CASSPTQRPENQFF. The CDR3 coding sequence is TGTGCCAGCAGCCCAACCCAACGTCCAGAGAATCAGTTCTTC.

For this clonotype: This may arise from a read error, as a much more abundant clone is one base away. V and J are TRBV20-1 and TRBJ2-1; possible D gene TRBD2, 6 bases. Germline CDR1 DFQATT, CDR2 SNEGSKA (reference sequence). V lost 6 bases to trimming and J lost 10 bases, with 22 bases between them. The CDR3 sequence is 14 residues long. CDR3: CSAEGSGNLYEQFF. The CDR3 DNA reads as TGCAGTGCGGAGGGGTCCGGGAATCTCTACGAGCAGTTCTTC.

This clonotype appeared a few times. The J gene is TRBJ1-3, the V gene TRBV18; D is ambiguous. Per the germline V gene, CDR1 is KGHSH and CDR2 is LQKENI. V was trimmed by 0 bases and J by 0 bases, leaving 6 bases between them. CDR3 length equals 15 residues. In DNA form, the CDR3 reads TGTGCCAGCTCACCACCGTCCAGCTCTGGAAACACCATATATTTT. Amino acids: CASSPPSSSGNTIYF.

This clonotype was detected many times. The CDR3 DNA reads as TGTGCCAGCAGTTTTCTAGCGCGAGGGGGGGATGAGCAGTTCTTC. Its translation is CASSFLARGGDEQFF. This chain uses TRBV6-2 or TRBV6-3 with TRBJ2-1, with a possible D match to TRBD2 (7 bases). V lost 4 bases and J lost 8, with 18 bases in between. The germline V gene encodes CDR1 MNHEY and CDR2 SVGEGT. This CDR3 has 15 amino acids.

In this sample, this clonotype turned up a few times. V gene TRBV19 combines with J gene TRBJ2-1; tentative D call: TRBD1 (6 bases). The germline CDR1 and CDR2 sequences are LNHDA and SQIVND (reference sequence). V lost 7 bases, J lost 0 bases, and 13 bases lay in between. The CDR3 contains 15 residues. The CDR3 coding sequence is TGTGCCAGTAAATCGGGGACACGCTCCTACAATGAGCAGTTCTTC. Protein: CASKSGTRSYNEQFF.

This clonotype was seen a few times. The rearrangement joins TRBV10-3 to TRBJ1-1; 9 bases agree with TRBD1. V gave up 6 bases and J gave up 1 base; unmatched junction bases: 6. The CDR3 has 15 amino acids. The germline V gene encodes CDR1 ENHRY and CDR2 SYGVKD. The CDR3 DNA reads as TGTGCCATCAGGGATACGACAGGGGGGAACACTGAAGCTTTCTTT. Its translation: CAIRDTTGGNTEAFF.

Ten or more counts support this clonotype. The rearrangement links TRBV5-1 to TRBJ2-5; the match to TRBD2 covers 11 bases. This CDR3 comprises 14 residues. The germline gives CDR1 SGHRS, CDR2 YFSETQ. Trimming cost V 4 bases and J 2 bases; bases outside gene matches: 1. This chain's CDR3 is CASSGTSGQETQYF. For the CDR3, the DNA is TGCGCCAGCAGCGGGACTAGCGGACAAGAGACCCAGTACTTC.

In this sample, this clonotype turned up a few times. V is TRBV4-2 and J is TRBJ2-2; 10 nucleotides align to TRBD2. J gave up 7 bases and V 1 base, and 9 bases lay outside the gene matches. The CDR3 length is 17 residues. Germline V gene data show CDR1 as LGHNA and CDR2 as YNFKEQ. In DNA, the CDR3 is TGTGCCAGCAGCCAAGGCGAGGCTAGCGGGAGTGTCGGGGAGCTGTTTTTT. This sequence encodes CASSQGEASGSVGELFF.

This clonotype occurred many times. V and J are TRBV27 and TRBJ2-7; possibly TRBD2 for D (6 bases). The CDR3 loop spans 16 amino acids. V gave up 4 bases and J gave up 3 bases, with 19 bases separating them. Germline CDR1 MNHEY, CDR2 SMNVEV (reference sequence). The CDR3 bases are TGTGCCAGCAGTTCCCCCCTACGTTTGGGAGGCTACGAGCAGTACTTC. It yields the protein CASSSPLRLGGYEQYF.

Comment on this clonotype: A much larger clone differs from this one at a single base, so this may be a read error. The V gene is TRBV12-3 or TRBV12-4, the J gene TRBJ2-1; D possibly matches TRBD1 or TRBD2 (5 bases each). The length of the CDR3 is 13 residues. Trimming shortened V by 7 bases and J by 8 bases, and 15 bases separated the two germline ends. The CDR3 bases are TGTGCCAGCAATAACGCCGGGACCTATGAGCAGTTCTTC. Its translation: CASNNAGTYEQFF.

The chain carries TRBV10-3 and TRBJ2-5; weak D call: TRBD1 (5 bases). The CDR3 runs 12 residues. CDR1 is ENHRY, CDR2 SYGVKD, per germline. Trimming pared 9 bases from V and 0 bases from J, leaving 8 bases between. The CDR3 loop reads CAIQDNQETQYF. The DNA of the CDR3 is TGTGCCATTCAGGACAACCAAGAGACCCAGTACTTC.

This clonotype showed up many times. The chain combines TRBV2 with TRBJ2-1; 14 bases match TRBD2. The V and J ends lost 6 bases and 8 bases, in that order; junction bases with no gene match: 3. The germline V gene has CDR1 SNHLY and CDR2 FYNNEI. The CDR3 loop spans 14 amino acids. CDR3 in amino acids: CASRTSGRADEQFF. CDR3 DNA: TGTGCCAGCAGGACTAGCGGGAGGGCCGATGAGCAGTTCTTC.

In this sample, this clonotype turned up many times. The rearrangement links TRBV5-1 to TRBJ1-4; 9 nucleotides agree with TRBD1. The CDR3 has 15 amino acids. Germline V gene lookup returns CDR1 SGHRS and CDR2 YFSETQ. The V gene end was trimmed by 0 bases and the J gene end by 10 bases; junction bases not matched to a gene: 7. The CDR3 spells CASSLAGQGNGKLFF. As DNA, the CDR3 is TGCGCCAGCAGCTTGGCGGGACAGGGCAACGGAAAACTGTTTTTT.

This clonotype was detected only a few times. DNA for the CDR3: TGTGCCAGTAGTAGTTACGGACAGGGAGGGGCGAACACTGAAGCTTTCTTT. Translating gives CASSSYGQGGANTEAFF. The J gene is TRBJ1-1, the V gene TRBV19; 8 bases line up with TRBD1. V shed 4 bases, J shed 1 base, and the junction held 11 bases outside the gene matches. Per germline, CDR1 LNHDA and CDR2 SQIVND (reference sequence). The CDR3 is made up of 17 amino acids.

As for this clonotype: A much larger clone lies one base from this, so it may be a read error. The chain recombines TRBV5-4 with TRBJ2-5; no firm D call. The length of the CDR3 is 14 residues. Germline CDR1 is SGHNT and CDR2 is YYREEE (reference sequence). This chain's CDR3 is CASSLALTQGTQYF. CDR3 DNA: TGTGCCAGCAGCTTGGCTCTGACTCAAGGGACCCAGTACTTC.

This clonotype was detected ten times or more. This rearrangement joins TRBV7-9 to TRBJ2-5, with D hard to call. Looked up from germline, CDR1 is SEHNR and CDR2 is FQNEAQ (reference sequence). This CDR3 is built from 14 residues. V lost 5 bases and J lost 2, with 12 bases in between. CDR3 region: CASSPRFGQETQYF. CDR3 bases: TGTGCCAGCAGCCCGCGGTTCGGGCAAGAGACCCAGTACTTC.